Below are 27 T cell receptor beta chains sequenced from a single sample in a study of blood T cells in healthy people across ages. The second PCR ran roughly 6 to 12 cycles with a sample-barcoded 5' primer and J-beta primers. From the 5' RACE reads, TCRdb called clonotypes with MiXCR, one entry per CDR3 protein. The sample gives over 1,200,000 distinct CDR3 sequences, roughly 59% of which show up once; over 5.5% is in the top ten. The sequenced material came from blood. Source of these receptors: a young man in good health.

This clonotype was seen a handful of times. The chain couples TRBV12-3 or TRBV12-4 to TRBJ2-7, with a weak D call TRBD1 (6 bases). The CDR3 is 15 residues long. With 5 bases removed from V and 1 base from J, the gap between germline ends came to 15 bases. In nucleotides, the CDR3 is TGTGCCAGCAGTGGAACAGTGACAGGATCCTACGAGCAGTACTTC. Amino acid sequence: CASSGTVTGSYEQYF.

The V call is TRBV6-6, the J call TRBJ2-7; the match to TRBD2 covers 8 bases. The germline CDR1 and CDR2 sequences are MNHNY and SVGAGI (reference sequence). This CDR3 is 15 amino acids long. The J segment lost 10 bases and the V segment lost 2 bases, leaving 13 bases of the junction unmatched. CDR3 bases: TGTGCCAGCAGTTACAGACTAGCGAGCCAAGAGACTCAGTACTTC. Translating it yields CASSYRLASQETQYF.

This clonotype occurred a few times. CDR3 residues: CSAIKQLTNYGYTF. For the CDR3, the DNA is TGCAGTGCTATTAAACAGCTTACTAACTATGGCTACACCTTC. The chain employs TRBV20-1 and TRBJ1-2; D gene unclear. This CDR3 region has 14 residues. V was cut by 4 bases and J by 0 bases, with 12 bases left in between. CDR1 is DFQATT, CDR2 SNEGSKA, per germline (reference sequence).

This sequence joins TRBV4-1 and TRBJ1-5; D not certain. V was clipped by 4 bases and J by 3 bases, with 10 bases between them. Germline CDR1 MGHRA, CDR2 YSYEKL. CDR3 length: 14 residues. CDR3 nucleotide sequence: TGCGCCAGCAGCCCAGACGATACCAATCAGCCCCAGCATTTT. It is translated as CASSPDDTNQPQHF.

This clonotype was picked up one time. The CDR3 DNA reads as TGTGCCAGCACCTCTGTAGGACAGGGATCGGCCAAAAACATTCAGTACTTC. It yields the protein CASTSVGQGSAKNIQYF. The V and J genes are TRBV12-3 or TRBV12-4 and TRBJ2-4, with 8 bases identical to TRBD1. The CDR3 has 17 amino acids. V dropped 7 bases and J dropped 1; count of bases not matched to a gene: 12.

The chain links TRBV27 to TRBJ2-3; 7 bases are shared with TRBD2. The J segment lost 6 bases and the V segment lost 9 bases, leaving 12 bases of the junction unmatched. This CDR3 has 14 amino acids. Per germline, CDR1 MNHEY and CDR2 SMNVEV (reference sequence). The CDR3 DNA is TGTGCCAGTAAACCGGGACTATGCCCCGATACGCAGTATTTT. Its protein product is CASKPGLCPDTQYF.

The V call is TRBV28, the J call TRBJ2-5; 10 positions agree with TRBD2. From germline, CDR1 is MDHEN and CDR2 SYDVKM. J lost 9 bases, V lost 6 bases, and 25 bases had no gene match. CDR3 length: 19 amino acids. DNA for the CDR3: TGTGCCAGCAGCCCCATTTCCGGGACTAGCGTATTCACCGGCTGGGCCCAGTACTTC. It encodes CASSPISGTSVFTGWAQYF.

J is TRBJ1-6 and V is TRBV24-1; D is undetermined. V lost 4 bases, J lost 8 bases, and 8 bases lay in between. Germline CDR1 KGHDR, CDR2 SFDVKD. This CDR3 spans 13 amino acids. This CDR3 is CATSDRGDSPLHF. The CDR3 nucleotides read TGTGCCACCAGTGACCGCGGTGATTCACCCCTCCACTTT.

This clonotype occurred a few times. This chain joins TRBV7-2 and TRBJ2-7, with 9 bases matching TRBD2. The germline CDR1 and CDR2 sequences are SGHTA and FQGNSA. The CDR3 runs to 14 residues. J lost 4 bases, V lost 5 bases, and 6 bases had no gene match. CDR3 residues: CASSLLRGGYEQYF. The CDR3 bases are TGTGCCAGCAGCCTTTTGCGGGGGGGGTACGAGCAGTACTTC.

V is TRBV7-9 and J is TRBJ2-5; D not certain. In germline, CDR1 is SEHNR, CDR2 FQNEAQ (reference sequence). The CDR3 length is 14 residues. V was pared by 5 bases and J by 1 base, with 11 bases between. The CDR3 nucleotides read TGTGCCAGCAGCCACCGTAGGGTCCAAGAGACCCAGTACTTC. This sequence encodes CASSHRRVQETQYF.

This sequence joins TRBV10-3 and TRBJ1-5; 9 bases match TRBD1. Unmatched junction bases numbered 3, after V lost 7 bases and J lost 5 bases. The CDR3 runs 13 residues. From germline, CDR1 is ENHRY and CDR2 SYGVKD. The CDR3 spells CAINRDRDQPQHF. CDR3 in DNA: TGTGCCATCAATCGGGACAGGGATCAGCCCCAGCATTTT.

The CDR3 DNA reads as TGTGCCAGCAGCCTAAACCCGGGACAGGGGAGTGGGTACGAGCAGTACTTC. It yields the protein CASSLNPGQGSGYEQYF. The chain joins TRBV7-9 to TRBJ2-7, with TRBD1 identical over 10 bases. Trimming at V came to 5 bases and at J to 4 bases, leaving 14 bases not matched to a gene. CDR3 length equals 17 residues. The V gene's germline CDR1 is SEHNR and CDR2 FQNEAQ (reference sequence).

This clonotype was counted only a few times. The chain couples TRBV6-5 to TRBJ2-1; 9 bases agree with TRBD1. The junction had 5 bases not matched to a gene; V was cut back by 2 bases and J by 6 bases. CDR1 is MNHEY, CDR2 SVGAGI, per germline. This CDR3 spans 15 amino acids. The CDR3 DNA reads TGTGCCAGCAGTTACCCGGGACAGGGAACCAATGAGCAGTTCTTC. Its translation is CASSYPGQGTNEQFF.

The chain couples TRBV6-5 to TRBJ1-1; 8 nucleotides match TRBD1. The CDR3 length is 15 residues. Looked up from germline, CDR1 is MNHEY and CDR2 is SVGAGI. V shed 0 bases and J 1 base; nucleotides not matched to a gene: 1. CDR3 amino acids: CASSYSGTGNTEAFF. The CDR3 region has the DNA TGTGCCAGCAGTTACTCCGGGACAGGGAACACTGAAGCTTTCTTT.

The J gene is TRBJ2-3, the V gene TRBV20-1; 9 nucleotides match TRBD1. The CDR3 is made up of 14 amino acids. J gave up 4 bases and V 5 bases, and 7 bases lay outside the gene matches. CDR1 DFQATT and CDR2 SNEGSKA come from the germline V gene (reference sequence). CDR3 sequence: CSASGTGLSDTQYF. DNA of the CDR3: TGCAGTGCTTCCGGGACAGGGTTGTCAGATACGCAGTATTTT.

The chain combines TRBV4-1 with TRBJ1-2, with unresolved D. Germline V lookup: CDR1 MGHRA, CDR2 YSYEKL. Trimming removed 4 bases from V and 8 bases from J, with 14 bases in between. The CDR3 extends over 13 amino acids. The CDR3 DNA sequence: TGCGCCAGCAGCCCCTTAAACGGGGTGGGCTACACCTTC. Translating gives CASSPLNGVGYTF.

This chain joins TRBV18 and TRBJ2-1; no firm D call. Deletions cut 11 bases from V and 7 bases from J, with 9 bases between. This CDR3 is 10 amino acids long. Germline V gene sequence: CDR1 KGHSH, CDR2 LQKENI. CDR3 residues: CAGERNEQFF. In nucleotides, the CDR3 is TGTGCCGGCGAGAGGAATGAGCAGTTCTTC.

The rearrangement links TRBV4-1 to TRBJ1-2; 7 positions match TRBD1. The CDR3 extends over 16 amino acids. Unmatched junction bases numbered 11, after V lost 1 base and J lost 6 bases. Germline V gene data show CDR1 as MGHRA and CDR2 as YSYEKL. The CDR3 region is CASSQGQARGANGYTF. In DNA form, the CDR3 reads TGCGCCAGCAGCCAAGGTCAAGCCAGGGGGGCCAATGGCTACACCTTC.

The V gene is TRBV7-9, the J gene TRBJ1-6; maybe TRBD1 (5 bases). Germline V gene lookup returns CDR1 SEHNR and CDR2 FQNEAQ (reference sequence). Trimming pared 8 bases from V and 5 bases from J, leaving 13 bases between. The CDR3 consists of 14 residues. The DNA of the CDR3 is TGTGCCAGCGGCGGCACAGGCCATAATTCACCCCTCCACTTT. Its translation: CASGGTGHNSPLHF.

This chain uses TRBV28 with TRBJ2-5; 8 nucleotides agree with TRBD1. V lost 3 bases, J lost 4 bases, and 10 bases stayed unmatched. The germline V gene encodes CDR1 MDHEN and CDR2 SYDVKM. The CDR3 length is 16 residues. CDR3 coding DNA: TGTGCCAGCAGTTTCCCCGCCGACAGGGGTGGAGAGACCCAGTACTTC. It yields the protein CASSFPADRGGETQYF.

The chain couples TRBV20-1 to TRBJ2-2, with TRBD2 matching 7 bases. The V segment lost 2 bases and the J segment 1 base; nucleotides outside the gene matches: 4. Germline values: CDR1 DFQATT, CDR2 SNEGSKA (reference sequence). CDR3 size: 15 residues. The CDR3 reads CSARPAGQNTGELFF. As DNA, the CDR3 is TGCAGTGCTAGACCAGCGGGGCAGAACACCGGGGAGCTGTTTTTT.

This chain joins TRBV5-1 and TRBJ2-1, with D uncertain. Trimming took off 2 bases at V and 7 bases at J, with 10 bases between the two ends. This CDR3 region has 13 residues. Germline values: CDR1 SGHRS, CDR2 YFSETQ. This chain's CDR3 is CASSLTPPNEQFF. DNA for the CDR3: TGCGCCAGCAGCTTAACCCCTCCAAATGAGCAGTTCTTC. Based on the CDR3 plus reference TRBV5-1 and TRBJ2-1, the full variable domain is KAGVTQTPRYLIKTRGQQVTLSCSPISGHRSVSWYQQTPGQGLQFLFEYFSETQRNKGNFPGRFSGRQFSNSRSEMNVSTLELGDSALYLCASSLTPPNEQFFGPGTRLTVL.

This sequence joins TRBV20-1 and TRBJ2-5; 9 nucleotides match TRBD2. With 3 bases clipped from V and 0 bases from J, the junction kept 2 bases outside the gene matches. Germline V lookup: CDR1 DFQATT, CDR2 SNEGSKA (reference sequence). The CDR3 runs 14 residues. The chain's CDR3 is CSARTSGYQETQYF. The CDR3 DNA is TGCAGTGCTAGGACTAGCGGATACCAAGAGACCCAGTACTTC.

The rearrangement joins TRBV28 to TRBJ1-2; D unclear. Per germline, CDR1 MDHEN and CDR2 SYDVKM. V shed 6 bases and J shed 1 base, with 6 bases lying between them. This CDR3 spans 12 amino acids. The CDR3: CASRADNYGYTF. DNA of the CDR3: TGTGCCAGCAGGGCCGATAACTATGGCTACACCTTC.

This clonotype appeared a few times. The chain employs TRBV12-3 or TRBV12-4 and TRBJ2-3, with 7 bases aligning to TRBD2. This CDR3 region has 14 residues. The V gene end was trimmed by 6 bases and the J gene end by 6 bases; junction bases not matched to a gene: 9. The CDR3 DNA is TGTGCCAGCAGGAGCGGGGTCGTAGTGGATACGCAGTATTTT. This encodes CASRSGVVVDTQYF.

This clonotype was seen more than once but under ten times. CDR3 sequence (DNA): TGTGCCAGCCGAGAGCTCAGGGGGCATACTGAAGCTTTCTTT. Translated: CASRELRGHTEAFF. The chain couples TRBV6-6 to TRBJ1-1, with 8 bases matching TRBD1. V was clipped by 8 bases and J by 5 bases; unmatched bases: 10. CDR1 is MNHNY, CDR2 SVGAGI, per germline (reference sequence). CDR3 length: 14 residues.

Comment on this clonotype: The junction departs from the called germline gene at one end, perhaps through a read error. This chain links TRBV29-1 with TRBJ1-1; D remains unclear. CDR1 is SQVTM, CDR2 ANQGSEA, per germline. The CDR3 totals 13 residues. The CDR3 region has the DNA TGCAGCGTTGGGCGGAACTTGAACGCTGAAGCTTTCTTT. Residues: CSVGRNLNAEAFF.